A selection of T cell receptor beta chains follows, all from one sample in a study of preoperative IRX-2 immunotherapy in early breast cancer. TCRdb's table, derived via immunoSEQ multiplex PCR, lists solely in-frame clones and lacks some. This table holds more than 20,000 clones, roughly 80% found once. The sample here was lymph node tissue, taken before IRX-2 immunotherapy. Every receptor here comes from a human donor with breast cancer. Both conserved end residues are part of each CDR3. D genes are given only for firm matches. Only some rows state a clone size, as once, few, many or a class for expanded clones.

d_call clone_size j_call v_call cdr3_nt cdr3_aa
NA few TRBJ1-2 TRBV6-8 TGTGCCAGCAGTTACTTGTCCGGGGCCACTAACTATGGCTACACCTTC CASSYLSGATNYGYTF
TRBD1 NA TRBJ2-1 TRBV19 TGTGCCAGTAGTATTACCGGGACAGGGAAGAATGAGCAGTTCTTC CASSITGTGKNEQFF
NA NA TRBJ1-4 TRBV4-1 TGCGCCAGCAGCCAACCACCGGACGCTGCAACTAATGAAAAACTGTTTTTT CASSQPPDAATNEKLFF
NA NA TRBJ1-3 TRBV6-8 TGTGCCAGCAGCCAAGACTTCTCTGGAAACACCATATATTTT CASSQDFSGNTIYF
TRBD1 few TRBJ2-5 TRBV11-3 TGTGCCAGCAGCTTGGGGACAGGGTCCTGGGAGACCCAGTACTTC CASSLGTGSWETQYF
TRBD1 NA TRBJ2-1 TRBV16 TGTGCCAGCAGCCTTGGGACAGGTACCTACAATGAGCAGTTCTTC CASSLGTGTYNEQFF
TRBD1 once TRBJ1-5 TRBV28 TGTGCCAGCACCCCCCTGGACAGGGAGAGCAATCAGCCCCAGCATTTT CASTPLDRESNQPQHF
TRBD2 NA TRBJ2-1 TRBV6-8 TGTGCCAGCAGGACTAGCGGTTACAATGAGCAGTTCTTC CASRTSGYNEQFF
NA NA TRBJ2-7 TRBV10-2 TGCGCCAGCAGCGACCCTGCGGGGCCTTCCTACGAGCAGTACTTC CASSDPAGPSYEQYF
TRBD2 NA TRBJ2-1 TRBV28 TGTGCCAGCAGTCCCTGGGGAGCGGGGGGGCACAATGAGCAGTTCTTC CASSPWGAGGHNEQFF
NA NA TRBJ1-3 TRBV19 TGTGCCAGTAGTATAGATCTTGGGAGCTCTGGAAACACCATATATTTT CASSIDLGSSGNTIYF
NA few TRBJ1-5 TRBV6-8 TGTGCCAGCAGCCTAAAGGGTTATCAGCCCCAGCATTTT CASSLKGYQPQHF
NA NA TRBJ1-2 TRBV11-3 TGTGCCAGCAGCTCGGGTCCAGGGAAGAGCTATGGCTACACCTTC CASSSGPGKSYGYTF
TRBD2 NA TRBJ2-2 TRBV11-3 TGTGCCAGCAGGAGTACTAGCGGGGGAAACACCGGGGAGCTGTTTTTT CASRSTSGGNTGELFF
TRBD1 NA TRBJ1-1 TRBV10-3 TGTGCCATCAGTGAGCCCGCTGTGAGGGGGCACACTGAAGCTTTCTTT CAISEPAVRGHTEAFF
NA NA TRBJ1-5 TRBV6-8 TGTGCCAGCAGTGCCTCTGACAGGAATCAGCCCCAGCATTTT CASSASDRNQPQHF
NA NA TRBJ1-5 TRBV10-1 TGCGCCAGCAGTGAAAGGGGATTCAATCAGCCCCAGCATTTT CASSERGFNQPQHF
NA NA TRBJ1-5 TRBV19 TGTGCCAGTAGTTCAACACAAGGCCCAAGGAATCAGCCCCAGCATTTT CASSSTQGPRNQPQHF
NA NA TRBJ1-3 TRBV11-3 TGTGCCAGCAGCCAGGATCCAGTGAGCTCTGGAAACACCATATATTTT CASSQDPVSSGNTIYF
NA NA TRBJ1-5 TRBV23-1 TGCGCCAGCAGTCACCCGAGGGGGGTCGGAGTAAACAATCAGCCCCAGCATTTT CASSHPRGVGVNNQPQHF
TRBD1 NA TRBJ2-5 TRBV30 TGTGCCTGGGGATCCCAGGGGGCAACCCAGTACTTC CAWGSQGATQYF
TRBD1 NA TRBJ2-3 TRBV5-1 TGCGCCAGCAGCCCTAAAAAGACAGGGTCAAGCACAGATACGCAGTATTTT CASSPKKTGSSTDTQYF
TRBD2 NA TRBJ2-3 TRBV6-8 TGTGCCAGCAGTTACTTTGCGGGGGGGCAGGGAGATACGCAGTATTTT CASSYFAGGQGDTQYF